Reported below is one T cell receptor beta chain. The clone's antigen remains unknown. The sample holds no much larger clone one base away, and base qualities are not on file. This entry is derived from a study of T cell responses to AZD1222 COVID-19 vaccine (dated by TCRdb to the early 2020s). Regarding the study in general: TCR sequencing was performed for 230 to 250 trial participants, of whom around 200 were given two doses of AZD1222 and around 25 were given two doses of MenACWY control vaccine. Trial participants were enrolled by age into 18-55, 56-69 and 70-plus year subgroups, with about 150, 27 and 61 TCR-sequenced participants respectively.

Explained via the paper, the time point label denotes: about 28 days (+/-7) after the second vaccine dose. Because spike-specific TCR depth and breadth did not differ between the two schedules, AZD1222 recipients who got a second dose at roughly 4 weeks were pooled with those who got a second dose at roughly 12 weeks. Vaccinee samples came from UK trials COV001 and COV002, including a single-blind randomized controlled phase 2/3 trial of AZD1222 (ChAdOx1 nCoV-19) in healthy adults. For TCRbeta chain sequencing, PBMC samples were collected from trial participants at day 0 and at day 28 after the second dose. The CDR3 regions of human TCRbeta chains were analyzed by immunosequencing. The authors processed their data as follows. Repertoire TCRs were matched against a reference library of SARS-CoV-2-specific TCRs generated with the MIRA antigen-specificity platform. Breadth was defined as the fraction of unique TCRs that were SARS-CoV-2-associated. Depth was defined as the fraction of total T cells that were SARS-CoV-2-associated. Using the MIRA data, each spike-specific TCR was assigned both to the spike region to which the TCR was reactive and to a CD4 or CD8 class. Log10-transformed breadth and depth values were compared by one-way ANOVA with Sidak's multiple comparisons tests. TCRdb holds this immuneACCESS table with in-frame rearrangements only. Some clones are missing; in checked studies, unresolved V genes explain under half, and the rest has no known cause. V, J and clone size are those of that table, while D and trimming were read from the DNA. Counted in this sample were about 89,000 clones; 75% to 90% of them appeared once. Approximately 5% of the sample belongs to the ten largest clones.

Sequences ENHRY (CDR1) and SYGVKD (CDR2) are obtained from the germline V gene. A distance of 8 bases separates the germline ends of V and J, which lose 0 bases and 3 bases respectively. Its CDR3 holds 14 amino acids, cysteine through phenylalanine. Only the CDR3 part of the read is kept: 42 bases, read in frame from the first base. What the research found in general, with its limitations: Conclusions about previously exposed vaccinees were limited because only six AZD1222 recipients were SARS-CoV-2 seropositive at baseline. Epitopes outside the regions mutated in the B.1.351 and B.1.1.7 variants were reportedly recognized by nearly half of the unique spike-specific TCRs. Participants were mostly white British, with more females than males. The authors suggested clonal diversity may have been underestimated. After two AZD1222 doses, spike-specific TCR breadth and depth were significantly higher than at day 0 and than in MenACWY recipients. In the small 56-69-year group, the increase in depth fell short of significance, most likely because of low power. Vaccine-associated CD4 TCRs spanned the whole spike protein, with dominant responses in regions 160-218 and 743-854. Because no day 14 peak-response samples were available, the repertoires could be characterized only after the peak T cell response.

This clonotype was obtained from an adult who received the AZD1222 COVID-19 vaccine. The V gene is TRBV10-3 and the J gene is TRBJ1-2; too little of a D gene remains to name it. The sequencing used peripheral blood, collected 28 days after the second AZD1222 dose. The CDR3 corresponds to CAISESRGDYGYTF. The DNA sequence follows: TGTGCCATCAGTGAGTCCCGGGGAGACTATGGCTACACCTTC.